This TCR beta chain was observed in a study of identifying expanded T cells in peripheral blood. General observations from the study: Variance in clone template counts between approximately 2-week samples significantly increased with total template count across all healthy donors. Over approximately two and four weeks, about 15 and 19 clones changed, versus around 1.2 between replicates.

With regard to this clone: Its antigen is unidentified.

Collection occurred without any documented infections or immune events in donors. The data were produced by immunoSEQ multiplex PCR, yet TCRdb's version contains in-frame clones alone and is incomplete. Of approximately 97,000 clones listed, 88% are singletons. The CDR3 covers 15 residues. CDR1 and CDR2 (germline): SGHRS, YFSETQ. Trimming took off 0 bases at V and 0 bases at J, with 7 bases between the two ends. V usage is TRBV5-1 and J usage is TRBJ1-3; no clear D gene. Sequenced material: blood. This sequence was found in a person between 18 and 75 years old in good health. The CDR3 spells CASSLEGLSGNTIYF. The CDR3 bases are TGCGCCAGCAGCTTGGAGGGTCTCTCTGGAAACACCATATATTTT.